The present T cell receptor beta chain was sequenced within a study of T cell responses to AZD1222 COVID-19 vaccine. Study-wide points: Spike-specific TCR breadth and depth both grew after two AZD1222 doses. Most donors were white British, females outnumbered males, and clonal diversity was possibly underestimated. Dominant at 160-218 and 743-854, vaccine-associated CD4 TCRs also spanned spike. Among spike-specific TCRs, nearly half reportedly target unmutated variant regions.

With respect to this clone: Its antigen is still unknown.

Assay used: immunoSEQ multiplex PCR; TCRdb lists only in-frame clones, some missing. Of some 140,000 clones listed, roughly nine tenths are singletons. Between the trimmed V and J ends, which lost 5 bases and 4 bases, there was a span of 8 bases. The germline gives CDR1 SEHNR, CDR2 FQNEAQ (reference sequence). This CDR3 has 13 residues. This receptor was obtained from an adult in good health. The J gene is TRBJ2-2, the V gene TRBV7-9; D call uncertain. Specimen: peripheral blood, collected on day 0 of AZD1222 vaccination. The CDR3 loop is CASSPISTGELFF. The DNA of the CDR3 is TGTGCCAGCAGCCCCATTTCCACCGGGGAGCTGTTTTTT.